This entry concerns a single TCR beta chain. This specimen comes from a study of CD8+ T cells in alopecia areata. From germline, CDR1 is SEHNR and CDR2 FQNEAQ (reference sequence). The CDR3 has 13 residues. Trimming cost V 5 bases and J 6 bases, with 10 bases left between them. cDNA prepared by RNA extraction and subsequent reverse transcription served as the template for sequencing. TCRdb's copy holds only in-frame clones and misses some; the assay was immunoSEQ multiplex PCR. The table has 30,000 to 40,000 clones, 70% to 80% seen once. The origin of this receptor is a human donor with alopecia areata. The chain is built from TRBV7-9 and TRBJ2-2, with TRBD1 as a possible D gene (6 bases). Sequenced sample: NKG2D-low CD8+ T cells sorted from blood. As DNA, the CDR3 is TGTGCCAGCAGCGATAACAGGGCCGGGGAGCTGTTTTTT. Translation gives CASSDNRAGELFF.